The 30 T cell receptor beta chains given below trace back to one sample, sequenced in a study of CD8+ T cells in alopecia areata. Sequencing used cDNA as its template, made by extracting RNA and reverse transcribing it. Sequenced by immunoSEQ multiplex PCR; TCRdb stores in-frame clones only, minus some. The repertoire holds about 160,000 clones, with around 50% as singletons. The sequenced sample was CD4+ T cells sorted from blood. These receptors were obtained from a human donor with alopecia areata.

The sample holds a few counts of this clone. The rearrangement links TRBV7-9 to TRBJ2-6; D is unresolved. The CDR3 totals 14 residues. The V gene's germline CDR1 is SEHNR and CDR2 FQNEAQ (reference sequence). The ends were cut back, 5 bases at V and 0 bases at J, with 5 bases in the middle. The CDR3 nucleotides are TGTGCCAGCAGCGGAGACTCTGGGGCCAACGTCCTGACTTTC. Residues: CASSGDSGANVLTF.

This clone was seen a few times. The chain couples TRBV5-1 to TRBJ2-3; D unclear. The CDR3 consists of 15 residues. V was clipped by 4 bases and J by 3 bases, with 15 bases between them. The germline gives CDR1 SGHRS, CDR2 YFSETQ. The CDR3 sequence is CASSTGQPRTDTQYF. The CDR3 DNA is TGCGCCAGCAGCACCGGGCAGCCTAGAACAGATACGCAGTATTTT.

CDR3 DNA sequence: TGTGCCAGCAGTGAACAGGAGATCACTGAAGCTTTCTTT. This sequence encodes CASSEQEITEAFF. This chain connects TRBV25-1 to TRBJ1-1; no firm D call. The V gene lost 2 bases and the J gene lost 4 bases, with 8 bases spanning the gap. This CDR3 is 13 amino acids long. Germline CDR1 reads MGHDK; CDR2 reads SYGVNS.

V usage is TRBV29-1 and J usage is TRBJ2-3, with a weak D call TRBD2 (6 bases). This CDR3 is 14 amino acids long. Trimming took 6 bases from V and 3 from J, leaving 16 bases between them. CDR1 SQVTM and CDR2 ANQGSEA come from the germline V gene. CDR3 amino acids: CSVDSRGGTDTQYF. CDR3 nucleotide sequence: TGCAGCGTCGACTCGAGAGGAGGGACAGATACGCAGTATTTT.

The rearrangement links TRBV6-1 to TRBJ1-2; 8 bases are a match to TRBD1. Per germline, CDR1 MNHNS and CDR2 SASEGT. The CDR3 has 14 residues. V shed 5 bases and J 2 bases; nucleotides not matched to a gene: 4. CDR3 nucleotides: TGTGCCAGCAGTTTCCGGGACAGGAACTATGGCTACACCTTC. The encoded protein is CASSFRDRNYGYTF.

This chain joins TRBV7-6 and TRBJ2-7, with TRBD1 matching 8 bases. The CDR3 is 15 residues long. Germline V gives CDR1 SGHVS, CDR2 FNYEAQ. V lost 2 bases and J lost 4; bases outside the gene matches: 7. The CDR3 reads CASSLRQGIEYEQYF. In nucleotides, the CDR3 is TGTGCCAGCAGCTTAAGACAGGGGATAGAGTACGAGCAGTACTTC.

This chain connects TRBV29-1 to TRBJ2-7, with D unresolved. V shed 4 bases and J shed 5 bases, with 12 bases lying between them. The length of the CDR3 is 12 residues. From germline, CDR1 is SQVTM and CDR2 ANQGSEA. DNA of the CDR3: TGCAGCGTTGGCCGGCCCCGAGACGAGCAGTACTTC. Its translation is CSVGRPRDEQYF.

The chain is built from TRBV29-1 and TRBJ2-5; 8 nucleotides align to TRBD2. V shed 2 bases, J shed 4 bases, and the junction held 6 bases outside the gene matches. Per germline, CDR1 SQVTM and CDR2 ANQGSEA. This CDR3 is 14 amino acids long. The CDR3 sequence is CSVEPGGPLETQYF. In DNA form, the CDR3 reads TGCAGCGTTGAACCGGGAGGGCCTTTAGAGACCCAGTACTTC.

This clone turned up a few times. The J gene is TRBJ2-3, the V gene TRBV5-1, with D tentatively TRBD2 (6 bases). The CDR3 consists of 15 residues. V was clipped by 2 bases and J by 0 bases, with 10 bases between them. Germline values: CDR1 SGHRS, CDR2 YFSETQ. The CDR3 is CASSFGGISTDTQYF. CDR3 coding DNA: TGCGCCAGCAGCTTCGGCGGGATAAGCACAGATACGCAGTATTTT.

The chain carries TRBV27 and TRBJ2-4; D unresolved. Germline V gene data show CDR1 as MNHEY and CDR2 as SMNVEV (reference sequence). Trimming pared 4 bases from V and 0 bases from J, leaving 7 bases between. This CDR3 has 14 residues. The CDR3 is CASSSAPAKNIQYF. DNA for the CDR3: TGTGCCAGCAGTTCGGCCCCAGCCAAAAACATTCAGTACTTC.

This clone appeared a few times. This rearrangement joins TRBV5-1 to TRBJ1-1; D unresolved. The CDR3 spans 16 residues. Trimming removed 4 bases at V and 0 bases at J, with 16 bases between. The germline V gene has CDR1 SGHRS and CDR2 YFSETQ. Here the CDR3 reads CASSRGWGSLNTEAFF. Written as DNA, the CDR3 is TGCGCCAGCAGCCGCGGTTGGGGTTCCCTGAACACTGAAGCTTTCTTT. Using reference TRBV5-1 and TRBJ1-1 for the parts outside the CDR3, the full variable domain is KAGVTQTPRYLIKTRGQQVTLSCSPISGHRSVSWYQQTPGQGLQFLFEYFSETQRNKGNFPGRFSGRQFSNSRSEMNVSTLELGDSALYLCASSRGWGSLNTEAFFGQGTRLTVV.

This chain joins TRBV28 and TRBJ1-4; maybe TRBD1 (6 bases). V shed 4 bases and J shed 5 bases, with 14 bases lying between them. CDR3 length equals 15 residues. Germline V gives CDR1 MDHEN, CDR2 SYDVKM. CDR3 bases: TGTGCCAGCAGTTCCCAGGGGCAGGACAATGAAAAACTGTTTTTT. Residues: CASSSQGQDNEKLFF.

Worth noting for this clone: At one of its ends the junction is not consistent with the germline gene, which may arise from a read error. The chain is built from TRBV5-6 and TRBJ2-7, with D perhaps TRBD2 (6 bases). Germline values: CDR1 SGHDT, CDR2 YYEEEE. The CDR3 loop spans 14 amino acids. The DNA for the CDR3 is TGTGCCAGCCGATTGGGCAGGGACTCCTCCGAGCAGTACTTC. Its translation is CASRLGRDSSEQYF.

V is TRBV7-2 and J is TRBJ1-1; 8 bases match TRBD1. J gave up 0 bases and V 6 bases, and 9 bases lay outside the gene matches. The CDR3 is made up of 16 amino acids. Per germline, CDR1 SGHTA and CDR2 FQGNSA. The CDR3 coding sequence is TGTGCCAGCAGGGCCAACAGGGGGTTAATGAACACTGAAGCTTTCTTT. Its protein is CASRANRGLMNTEAFF.

With respect to this clone: The same CDR3 is also encoded by other DNA sequences in this sample. V is TRBV5-1 and J is TRBJ1-1; D gene unclear. The V and J ends lost 0 bases and 1 base respectively, with 7 bases between them. Germline assignment: CDR1 SGHRS and CDR2 YFSETQ. This CDR3 region has 14 residues. The CDR3 DNA is TGCGCCAGCAGCTTGGACAGCGGGAACACTGAAGCTTTCTTT. It specifies CASSLDSGNTEAFF.

This clone turned up a few times. Within the sample, other DNA sequences also encode this same CDR3. This chain links TRBV30 with TRBJ1-1; D is unresolved. The V end was cut by 2 bases, the J end by 0 bases, with 10 bases between. Germline V lookup: CDR1 GTSNPN, CDR2 SVGIG (reference sequence). This CDR3 is 14 amino acids long. The CDR3 sequence: CAWSLGRLNTEAFF. CDR3 DNA: TGTGCCTGGAGTCTGGGCCGATTGAACACTGAAGCTTTCTTT. Full variable domain (outside the CDR3, taken from reference TRBV30 and TRBJ1-1): SQTIHQWPATLVQPVGSPLSLECTVEGTSNPNLYWYRQAAGRGLQLLFYSVGIGQISSEVPQNLSASRPQDRQFILSSKKLLLSDSGFYLCAWSLGRLNTEAFFGQGTRLTVV.

V and J are TRBV5-6 and TRBJ2-7, with D perhaps assigned TRBD1 or TRBD2 (6 bases each). This CDR3 is 17 amino acids long. CDR1 is SGHDT, CDR2 YYEEEE, per germline. V lost 3 bases, J lost 3 bases, and 22 bases lay in between. The CDR3 nucleotides read TGTGCCAGCAGCTCCCAATTGGGGGGCCATCCTTTCTACGAGCAGTACTTC. It encodes CASSSQLGGHPFYEQYF.

This clone was observed a few times. This sequence joins TRBV4-1 and TRBJ2-7, with 7 nucleotides matching TRBD1. The CDR3 totals 14 residues. The ends lost 3 bases at V and 5 bases at J; junction bases unmatched: 7. Germline CDR1 is MGHRA and CDR2 is YSYEKL. The CDR3 region has the DNA TGCGCCAGCAGCCATCCCTCTCAGGGGGACGAGCAGTACTTC. Translating it yields CASSHPSQGDEQYF.

This clone has more than one count but fewer than ten. The chain carries TRBV7-9 and TRBJ1-2, with D tentatively TRBD1 (6 bases). This CDR3 comprises 15 residues. Looked up from germline, CDR1 is SEHNR and CDR2 is FQNEAQ (reference sequence). Deletions cut 6 bases from V and 3 bases from J, with 17 bases between. Written as DNA, the CDR3 is TGTGCCAGCAGTAAGCAGGACAGTGTACACTATGGCTACACCTTC. Its protein is CASSKQDSVHYGYTF.

This chain joins TRBV7-2 and TRBJ2-5; D possibly matches TRBD1 or TRBD2 (6 bases each). Germline CDR1 is SGHTA and CDR2 is FQGNSA. The germline V and J ends were trimmed by 1 base and 5 bases, with 11 bases remaining between them. This CDR3 contains 14 residues. The CDR3, as DNA: TGTGCCAGCAGCTTAGATCGGGGGCGTGAGACCCAGTACTTC. Translating it yields CASSLDRGRETQYF.

The V call is TRBV11-1, the J call TRBJ2-5; TRBD2 might be the D (5 bases). Trimming pared 3 bases from V and 4 bases from J, leaving 12 bases between. CDR3 size: 14 residues. The V gene's germline CDR1 is SGHAT and CDR2 FQDESV (reference sequence). The CDR3 is CASSLDSIRETQYF. CDR3 nucleotide sequence: TGTGCCAGCAGCTTGGACTCGATACGAGAGACCCAGTACTTC. Combining the CDR3 with reference TRBV11-1 and TRBJ2-5 gives the whole variable domain EAEVAQSPRYKITEKSQAVAFWCDPISGHATLYWYRQILGQGPELLVQFQDESVVDDSQLPKDRFSAERLKGVDSTLKIQPAELGDSAMYLCASSLDSIRETQYFGPGTRLLVL.

The chain is built from TRBV5-6 and TRBJ2-7; unclear D gene. CDR3 length equals 13 residues. V was shortened by 0 bases and J by 3 bases, with 7 bases between the two germline ends. The V gene's germline CDR1 is SGHDT and CDR2 YYEEEE. Here the CDR3 reads CASSLGVFYEQYF. CDR3 bases: TGTGCCAGCAGCTTGGGGGTCTTCTACGAGCAGTACTTC.

This chain connects TRBV7-2 to TRBJ2-7; 7 positions match TRBD2. CDR3 size: 13 residues. Germline CDR1 reads SGHTA; CDR2 reads FQGNSA. The J segment lost 3 bases and the V segment lost 5 bases, leaving 4 bases of the junction unmatched. The CDR3, as DNA: TGTGCCAGCAGCACTCAGCGGGGCTACGAGCAGTACTTC. Its protein product is CASSTQRGYEQYF.

This clone was recorded a few times. The chain couples TRBV28 to TRBJ2-4; TRBD1 matches at 9 bases. CDR1 and CDR2 (germline): MDHEN, SYDVKM. This CDR3 contains 18 residues. Trimming removed 3 bases from V and 0 bases from J; junction bases left unmatched: 9. The CDR3 coding sequence is TGTGCCAGCAGTTTTCTACAGGGGGCCAGTCTAGCCAAAAACATTCAGTACTTC. Translating gives CASSFLQGASLAKNIQYF.

V gene TRBV11-2 combines with J gene TRBJ2-5; no firm D call. This CDR3 comprises 14 residues. Germline CDR1 reads SGHAT; CDR2 reads FQNNGV. Trimming left V 5 bases short and J 3 bases short, with 13 bases between. The CDR3 coding sequence is TGTGCCAGCAGCCCTGGTCAGTGGAAAGAGACCCAGTACTTC. Its protein product is CASSPGQWKETQYF.

This clone appeared a few times. This chain links TRBV19 with TRBJ2-1, with TRBD1 identical over 8 bases. The CDR3 is 14 amino acids. Germline values: CDR1 LNHDA, CDR2 SQIVND (reference sequence). Trimming cost V 7 bases and J 5 bases; bases outside gene matches: 7. CDR3 DNA: TGTGCCAGTAAGCCTGTGGACAGGGACAATGAGCAGTTCTTC. Translated: CASKPVDRDNEQFF.

The sample holds a few counts of this clone. This sequence joins TRBV19 and TRBJ2-2; D not certain. V dropped 11 bases and J dropped 6 bases, with 13 bases sitting between them. The CDR3 is 12 amino acids. Germline CDR1 is LNHDA and CDR2 is SQIVND (reference sequence). The CDR3 loop reads CAVAGWAGELFF. Here the CDR3 DNA reads TGTGCCGTTGCCGGGTGGGCCGGGGAGCTGTTTTTT.

The chain has TRBV6-5 and TRBJ2-2, with no clear D. The CDR3 is 12 amino acids. The ends were cut back, 2 bases at V and 6 bases at J, with 4 bases in the middle. CDR1 and CDR2 from the germline V gene are MNHEY and SVGAGI. The CDR3 here is CASSYRAGELFF. The CDR3 region has the DNA TGTGCCAGCAGTTACAGGGCCGGGGAGCTGTTTTTT.

The V and J genes are TRBV29-1 and TRBJ1-5; D ambiguous. From germline, CDR1 is SQVTM and CDR2 ANQGSEA. Trimming shortened V by 4 bases and J by 4 bases, and 8 bases separated the two germline ends. This CDR3 has 12 residues. The DNA for the CDR3 is TGCAGCGTTGTGGTAGGAAATCAGCCCCAGCATTTT. Translating it yields CSVVVGNQPQHF.

The sample holds a few counts of this clone. The V and J genes are TRBV4-1 and TRBJ2-2, with 10 bases that match TRBD2. The germline V gene has CDR1 MGHRA and CDR2 YSYEKL. Trimming at V came to 6 bases and at J to 3 bases, leaving 10 bases not matched to a gene. There are 17 residues in the CDR3. The CDR3 DNA reads as TGCGCCAGCAGACCCAGGCTAGCGGGAGACGACACCGGGGAGCTGTTTTTT. Protein: CASRPRLAGDDTGELFF.